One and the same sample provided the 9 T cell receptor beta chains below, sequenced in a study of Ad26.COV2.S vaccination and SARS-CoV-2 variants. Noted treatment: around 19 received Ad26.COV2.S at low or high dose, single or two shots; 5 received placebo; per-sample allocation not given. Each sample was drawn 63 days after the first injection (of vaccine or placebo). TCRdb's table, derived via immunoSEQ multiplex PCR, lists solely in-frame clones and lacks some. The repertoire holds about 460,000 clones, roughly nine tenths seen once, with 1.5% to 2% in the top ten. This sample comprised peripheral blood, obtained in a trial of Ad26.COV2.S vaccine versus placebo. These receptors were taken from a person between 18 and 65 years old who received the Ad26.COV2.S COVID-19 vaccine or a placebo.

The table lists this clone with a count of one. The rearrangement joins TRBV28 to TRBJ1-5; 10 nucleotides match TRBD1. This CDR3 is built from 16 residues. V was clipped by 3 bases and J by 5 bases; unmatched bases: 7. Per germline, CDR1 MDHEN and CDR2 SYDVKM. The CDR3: CASSFPPGTGDQPQHF. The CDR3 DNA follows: TGTGCCAGCAGTTTTCCTCCGGGGACAGGGGATCAGCCCCAGCATTTT.

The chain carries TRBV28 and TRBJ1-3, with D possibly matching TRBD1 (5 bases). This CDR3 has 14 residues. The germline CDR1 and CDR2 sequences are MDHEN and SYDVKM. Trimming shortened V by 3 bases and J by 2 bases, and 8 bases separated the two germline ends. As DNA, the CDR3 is TGTGCCAGCAGTTTCCCAGGGACTGGAAACACCATATATTTT. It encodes CASSFPGTGNTIYF.

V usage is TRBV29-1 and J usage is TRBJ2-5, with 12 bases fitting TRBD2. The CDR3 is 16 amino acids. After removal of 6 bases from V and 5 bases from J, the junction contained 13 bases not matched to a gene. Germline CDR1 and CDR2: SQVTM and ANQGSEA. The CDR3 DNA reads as TGCAGCGTAACAAAAATGGGACTAGCGGGCTCCGAGACCCAGTACTTC. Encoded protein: CSVTKMGLAGSETQYF.

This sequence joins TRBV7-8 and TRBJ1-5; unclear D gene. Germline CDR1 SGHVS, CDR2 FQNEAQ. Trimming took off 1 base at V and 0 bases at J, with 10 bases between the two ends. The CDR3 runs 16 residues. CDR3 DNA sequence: TGTGCCAGCAGCTTAGGCGGTTTGAATAGCAATCAGCCCCAGCATTTT. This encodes CASSLGGLNSNQPQHF.

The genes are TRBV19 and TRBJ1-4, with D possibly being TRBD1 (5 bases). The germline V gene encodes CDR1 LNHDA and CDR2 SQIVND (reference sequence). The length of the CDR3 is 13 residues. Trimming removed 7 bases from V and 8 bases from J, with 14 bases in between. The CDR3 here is CASTRGFGEKLFF. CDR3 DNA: TGTGCCAGTACTCGGGGGTTCGGCGAAAAACTGTTTTTT.

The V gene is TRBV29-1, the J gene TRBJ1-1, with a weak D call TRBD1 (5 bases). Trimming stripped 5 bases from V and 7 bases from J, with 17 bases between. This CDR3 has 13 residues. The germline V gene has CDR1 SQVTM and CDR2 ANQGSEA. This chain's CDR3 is CSVQKSQRGEAFF. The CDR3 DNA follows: TGCAGCGTTCAAAAATCCCAGAGGGGTGAAGCTTTCTTT.

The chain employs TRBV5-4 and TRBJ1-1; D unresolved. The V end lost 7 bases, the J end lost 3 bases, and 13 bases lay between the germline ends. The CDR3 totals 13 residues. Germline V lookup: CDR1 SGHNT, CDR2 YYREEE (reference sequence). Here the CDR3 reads CASVGLSDTEAFF. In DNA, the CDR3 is TGTGCCAGCGTAGGCCTATCGGACACTGAAGCTTTCTTT.

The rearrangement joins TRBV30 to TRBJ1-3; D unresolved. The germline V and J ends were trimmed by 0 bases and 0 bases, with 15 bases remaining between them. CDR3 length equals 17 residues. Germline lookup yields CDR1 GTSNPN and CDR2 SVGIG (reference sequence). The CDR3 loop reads CAWSVVRTSSSGNTIYF. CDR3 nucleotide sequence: TGTGCCTGGAGTGTAGTAAGGACGTCGAGCTCTGGAAACACCATATATTTT.

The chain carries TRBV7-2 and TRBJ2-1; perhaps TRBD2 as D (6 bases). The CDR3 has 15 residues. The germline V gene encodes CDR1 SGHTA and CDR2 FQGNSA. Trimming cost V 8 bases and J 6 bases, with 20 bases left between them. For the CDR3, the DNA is TGTGCCAGCCTCAGGGCGGGCCTGGGGGGCAATGAGCAGTTCTTC. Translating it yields CASLRAGLGGNEQFF.